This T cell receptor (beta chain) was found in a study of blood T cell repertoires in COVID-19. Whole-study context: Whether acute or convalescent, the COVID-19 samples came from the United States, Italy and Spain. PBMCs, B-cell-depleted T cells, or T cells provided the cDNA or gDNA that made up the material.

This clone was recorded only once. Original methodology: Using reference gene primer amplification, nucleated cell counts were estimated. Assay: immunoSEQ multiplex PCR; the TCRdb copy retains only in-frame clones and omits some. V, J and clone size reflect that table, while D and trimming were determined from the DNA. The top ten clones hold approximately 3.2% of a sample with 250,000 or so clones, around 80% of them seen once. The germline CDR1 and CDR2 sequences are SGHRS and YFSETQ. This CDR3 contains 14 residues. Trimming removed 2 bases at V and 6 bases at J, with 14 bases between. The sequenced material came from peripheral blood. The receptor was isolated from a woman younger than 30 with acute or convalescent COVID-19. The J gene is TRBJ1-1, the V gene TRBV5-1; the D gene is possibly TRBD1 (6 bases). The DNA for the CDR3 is TGCGCCAGCAGCTTTAGGGGGGGAGGTTCTGAAGCTTTCTTT. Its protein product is CASSFRGGGSEAFF.